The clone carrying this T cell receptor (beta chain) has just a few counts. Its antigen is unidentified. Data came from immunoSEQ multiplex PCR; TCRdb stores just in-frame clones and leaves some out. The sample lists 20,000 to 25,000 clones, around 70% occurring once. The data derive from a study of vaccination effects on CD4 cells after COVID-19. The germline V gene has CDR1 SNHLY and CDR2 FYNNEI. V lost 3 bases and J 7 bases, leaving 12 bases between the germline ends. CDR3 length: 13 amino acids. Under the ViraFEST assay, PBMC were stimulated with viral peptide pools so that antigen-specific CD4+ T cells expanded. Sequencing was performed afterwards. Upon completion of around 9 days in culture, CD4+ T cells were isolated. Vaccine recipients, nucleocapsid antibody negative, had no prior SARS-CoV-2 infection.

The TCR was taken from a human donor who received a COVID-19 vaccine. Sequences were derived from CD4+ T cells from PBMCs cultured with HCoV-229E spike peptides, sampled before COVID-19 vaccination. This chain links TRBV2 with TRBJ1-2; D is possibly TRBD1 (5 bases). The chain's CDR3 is CASSDLQGGGYTF. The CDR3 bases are TGTGCCAGCAGTGATCTCCAGGGCGGTGGCTACACCTTC. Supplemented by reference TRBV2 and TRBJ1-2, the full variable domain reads EPEVTQTPSHQVTQMGQEVILRCVPISNHLYFYWYRQILGQKVEFLVSFYNNEISEKSEIFDDQFSVERPDGSNFTLKIRSTKLEDSAMYFCASSDLQGGGYTFGSGTRLTVV.